This T cell receptor beta chain is drawn from a study of blood T cell repertoires in COVID-19. Germline CDR1 is MDHEN and CDR2 is SYDVKM. The CDR3 covers 15 residues. Trimming took off 10 bases at V and 0 bases at J, with 13 bases between the two ends. Libraries were prepared by immunoSEQ multiplex PCR; TCRdb keeps only in-frame clonotypes and omits some of them. The sample lists fewer than 300,000 clones, more than 75% occurring once. The specimen was peripheral blood. The receptor comes from a middle-aged woman who had recovered from COVID-19. This chain connects TRBV28 to TRBJ2-6, with a possible D match to TRBD1 (5 bases). As DNA, the CDR3 is TGTGCCACCCAGGGATGGGGCTCTGGGGCCAACGTCCTGACTTTC. Encoded protein: CATQGWGSGANVLTF.